The clone carrying this TCR beta chain was observed once. Its antigen is not identified. Mismatch with germline at one junction end may stem from a read error. The V gene's germline CDR1 is SGHAT and CDR2 FQNNGV. This CDR3 is built from 13 residues. Reverse transcription of about 500 ng total RNA with a constant-region primer produced TCR beta cDNA. TCR beta libraries came from three nested multiplex PCR rounds using slightly modified ARM-PCR. Use of TRBV1-TRBV30 forward primers with a C-beta reverse primer characterized the first two PCR rounds, which lasted nine to eleven cycles each. TCRdb passed the multiplex PCR reads through MiXCR, listing each CDR3 protein once. The sample shows some 180,000 distinct CDR3 sequences, roughly 60% of them seen only once. Unsorted whole blood supplied the RNA, and germline DNA was extracted too. This record comes from a study of tumor-infiltrating lymphocytes in primary liver carcinoma.

General observations from the study: Tumor-adjacent and tumor-blood pairs overlapped less than tumor region pairs did.

The chain carries TRBV11-2 and TRBJ2-2; TRBD2 might be the D (5 bases). The sequencing input was peripheral blood. The clonotype comes from a man in his forties with primary liver carcinoma and hepatitis B virus infection. CDR3 amino acids: CASSLVVDGELFF. CDR3 nucleotides: TGTGCCAGCAGCTTAGTGGTGGACGGGGAGCTATTTTTT.